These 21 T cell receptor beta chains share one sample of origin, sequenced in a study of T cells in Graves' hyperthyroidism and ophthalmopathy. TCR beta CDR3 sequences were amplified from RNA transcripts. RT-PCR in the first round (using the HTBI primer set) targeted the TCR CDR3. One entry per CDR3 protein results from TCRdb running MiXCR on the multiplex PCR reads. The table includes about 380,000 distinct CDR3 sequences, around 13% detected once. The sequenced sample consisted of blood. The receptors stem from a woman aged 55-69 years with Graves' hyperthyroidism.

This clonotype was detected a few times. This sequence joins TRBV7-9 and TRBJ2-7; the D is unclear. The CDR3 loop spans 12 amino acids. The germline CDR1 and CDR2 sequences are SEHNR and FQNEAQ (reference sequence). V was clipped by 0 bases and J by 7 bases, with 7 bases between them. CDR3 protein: CASSLAPEEQYF. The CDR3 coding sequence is TGTGCCAGCAGCTTAGCGCCCGAGGAGCAGTACTTC.

The CDR3 reads CASSTRGNNEQFF. In nucleotides, the CDR3 is TGTGCCAGCAGCACGAGGGGAAACAATGAGCAGTTCTTC. This chain links TRBV7-3 with TRBJ2-1, with D perhaps being TRBD1 or TRBD2 (5 bases each). This CDR3 spans 13 amino acids. V was pared by 5 bases and J by 5 bases, with 10 bases between. Germline loops: CDR1 SGHTA, CDR2 FQGTGA.

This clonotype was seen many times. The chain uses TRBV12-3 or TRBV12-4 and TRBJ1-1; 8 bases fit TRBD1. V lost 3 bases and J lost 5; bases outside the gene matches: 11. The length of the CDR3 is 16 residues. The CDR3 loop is CASSFRPGGEETEAFF. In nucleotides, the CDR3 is TGTGCCAGCAGTTTTAGGCCAGGGGGCGAGGAAACTGAAGCTTTCTTT.

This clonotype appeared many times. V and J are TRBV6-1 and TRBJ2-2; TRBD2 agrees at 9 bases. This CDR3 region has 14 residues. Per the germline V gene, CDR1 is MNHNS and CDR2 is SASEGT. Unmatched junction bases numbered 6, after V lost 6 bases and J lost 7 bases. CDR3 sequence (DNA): TGTGCCAGCAGGGCTAGCGGGAACGTCGGGGAGCTGTTTTTT. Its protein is CASRASGNVGELFF.

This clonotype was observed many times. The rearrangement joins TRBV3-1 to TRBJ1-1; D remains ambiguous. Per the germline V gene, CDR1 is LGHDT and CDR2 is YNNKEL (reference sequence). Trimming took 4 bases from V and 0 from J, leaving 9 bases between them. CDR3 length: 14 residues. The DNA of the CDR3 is TGTGCCAGCAGCCTCCAATATATGAACACTGAAGCTTTCTTT. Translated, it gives CASSLQYMNTEAFF.

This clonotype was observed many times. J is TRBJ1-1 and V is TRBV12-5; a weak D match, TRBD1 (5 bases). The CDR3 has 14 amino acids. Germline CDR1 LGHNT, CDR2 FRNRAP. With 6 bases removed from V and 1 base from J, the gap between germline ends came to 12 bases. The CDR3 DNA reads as TGTGCTAGTGGACCCGGGACGGCGAACACTGAAGCTTTCTTT. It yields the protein CASGPGTANTEAFF. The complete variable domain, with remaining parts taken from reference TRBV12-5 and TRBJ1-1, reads DARVTQTPRHKVTEMGQEVTMRCQPILGHNTVFWYRQTMMQGLELLAYFRNRAPLDDSGMPKDRFSAEMPDATLATLKIQPSEPRDSAVYFCASGPGTANTEAFFGQGTRLTVV.

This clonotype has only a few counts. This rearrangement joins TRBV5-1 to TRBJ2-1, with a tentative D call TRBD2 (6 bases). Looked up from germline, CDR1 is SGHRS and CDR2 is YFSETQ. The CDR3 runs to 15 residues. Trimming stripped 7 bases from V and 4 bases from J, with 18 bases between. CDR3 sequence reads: CASPRPPGRYNEQFF. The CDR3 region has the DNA TGCGCCAGCCCCCGTCCTCCAGGGAGGTACAATGAGCAGTTCTTC. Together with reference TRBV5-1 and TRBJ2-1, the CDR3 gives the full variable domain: KAGVTQTPRYLIKTRGQQVTLSCSPISGHRSVSWYQQTPGQGLQFLFEYFSETQRNKGNFPGRFSGRQFSNSRSEMNVSTLELGDSALYLCASPRPPGRYNEQFFGPGTRLTVL.

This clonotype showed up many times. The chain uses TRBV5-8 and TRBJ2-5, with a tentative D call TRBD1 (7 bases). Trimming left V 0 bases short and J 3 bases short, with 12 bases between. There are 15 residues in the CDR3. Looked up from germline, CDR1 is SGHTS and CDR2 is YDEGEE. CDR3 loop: CASSLGGTAKETQYF. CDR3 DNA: TGTGCCAGCAGCTTGGGCGGGACAGCTAAAGAGACCCAGTACTTC.

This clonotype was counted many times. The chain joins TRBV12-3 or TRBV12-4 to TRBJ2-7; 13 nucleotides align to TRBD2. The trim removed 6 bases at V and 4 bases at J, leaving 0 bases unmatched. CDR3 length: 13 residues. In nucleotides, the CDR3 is TGTGCCAGCAGGGGACTAGCGGGATACGAGCAGTACTTC. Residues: CASRGLAGYEQYF.

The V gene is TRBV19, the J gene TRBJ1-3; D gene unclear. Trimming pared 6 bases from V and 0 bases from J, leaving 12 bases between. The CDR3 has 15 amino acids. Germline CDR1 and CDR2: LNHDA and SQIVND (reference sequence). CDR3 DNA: TGTGCCAGTAGCCCTGACCGGTACTCTGGAAACACCATATATTTT. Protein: CASSPDRYSGNTIYF.

Here the CDR3 reads CASSLDLHGGSIYEQYF. In DNA form, the CDR3 reads TGTGCCAGCAGCTTGGACTTGCACGGCGGAAGCATCTACGAGCAGTACTTC. The rearrangement uses TRBV5-4 and TRBJ2-7, with D unresolved. Deletions cut 0 bases from V and 3 bases from J, with 19 bases between. Per the germline V gene, CDR1 is SGHNT and CDR2 is YYREEE (reference sequence). CDR3 length: 17 amino acids.

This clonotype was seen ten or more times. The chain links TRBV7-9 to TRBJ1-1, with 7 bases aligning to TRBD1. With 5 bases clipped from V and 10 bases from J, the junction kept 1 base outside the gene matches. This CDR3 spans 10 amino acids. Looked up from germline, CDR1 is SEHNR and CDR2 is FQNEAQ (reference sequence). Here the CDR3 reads CASSDRVAFF. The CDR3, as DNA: TGTGCCAGCAGCGACAGGGTAGCTTTCTTT.

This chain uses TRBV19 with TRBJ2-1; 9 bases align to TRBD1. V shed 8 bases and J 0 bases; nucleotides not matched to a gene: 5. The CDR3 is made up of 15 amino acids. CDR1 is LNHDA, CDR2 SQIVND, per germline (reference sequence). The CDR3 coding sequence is TGTGCCAGTGAGTGGACAGGGGACTCCTACAATGAGCAGTTCTTC. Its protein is CASEWTGDSYNEQFF.

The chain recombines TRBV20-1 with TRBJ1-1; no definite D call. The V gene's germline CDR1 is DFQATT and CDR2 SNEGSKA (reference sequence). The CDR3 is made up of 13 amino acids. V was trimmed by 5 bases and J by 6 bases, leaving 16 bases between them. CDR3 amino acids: CSAYLAVAAEAFF. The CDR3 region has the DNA TGCAGTGCTTATCTCGCCGTAGCGGCTGAAGCTTTCTTT.

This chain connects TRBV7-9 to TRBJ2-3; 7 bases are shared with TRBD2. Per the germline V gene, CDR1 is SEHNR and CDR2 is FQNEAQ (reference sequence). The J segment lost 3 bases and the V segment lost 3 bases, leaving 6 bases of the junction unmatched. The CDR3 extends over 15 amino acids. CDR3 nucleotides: TGTGCCAGCAGCTTCGTCGGGGAGGGAACAGATACGCAGTATTTT. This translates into CASSFVGEGTDTQYF.

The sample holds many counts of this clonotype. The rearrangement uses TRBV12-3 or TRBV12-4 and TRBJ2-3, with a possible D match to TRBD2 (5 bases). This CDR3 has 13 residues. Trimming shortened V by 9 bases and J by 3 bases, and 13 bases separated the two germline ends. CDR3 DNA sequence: TGTGCCAGTACTATTCGAGGGACAGATACGCAGTATTTT. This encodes CASTIRGTDTQYF.

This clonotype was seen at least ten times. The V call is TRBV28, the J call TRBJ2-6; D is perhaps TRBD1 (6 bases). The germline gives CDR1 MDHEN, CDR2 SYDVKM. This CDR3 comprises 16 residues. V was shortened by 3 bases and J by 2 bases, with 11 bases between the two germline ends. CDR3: CASSFGGATGANVLTF. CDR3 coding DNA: TGTGCCAGCAGTTTTGGGGGCGCGACTGGGGCCAACGTCCTGACTTTC.

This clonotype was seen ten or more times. This CDR3 is CASSRSGYSYNEQFF. For the CDR3, the DNA is TGTGCCAGCAGTCGATCCGGATACTCCTACAATGAGCAGTTCTTC. The chain couples TRBV12-3 or TRBV12-4 to TRBJ2-1; D is uncertain. Trimming removed 5 bases at V and 0 bases at J, with 11 bases between. This CDR3 spans 15 amino acids.

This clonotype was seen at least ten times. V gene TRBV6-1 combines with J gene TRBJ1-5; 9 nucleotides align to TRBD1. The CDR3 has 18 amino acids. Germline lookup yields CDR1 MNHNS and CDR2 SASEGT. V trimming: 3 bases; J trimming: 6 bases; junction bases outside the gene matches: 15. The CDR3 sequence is CASSERGQGFFSGQPQHF. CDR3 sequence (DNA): TGTGCCAGCAGTGAGCGGGGACAGGGTTTCTTTAGCGGTCAGCCCCAGCATTTT.

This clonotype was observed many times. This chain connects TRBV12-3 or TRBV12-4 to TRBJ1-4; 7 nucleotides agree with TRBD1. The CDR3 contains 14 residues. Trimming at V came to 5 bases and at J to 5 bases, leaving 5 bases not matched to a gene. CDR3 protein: CASSRQGRNEKLFF. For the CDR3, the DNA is TGTGCCAGCAGTCGACAGGGAAGGAATGAAAAACTGTTTTTT.

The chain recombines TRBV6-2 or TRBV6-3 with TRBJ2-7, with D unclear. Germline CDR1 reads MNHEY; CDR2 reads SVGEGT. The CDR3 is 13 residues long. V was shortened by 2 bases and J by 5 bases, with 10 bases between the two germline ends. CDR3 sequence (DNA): TGTGCCAGCAGTTACAGGGAAACAAACGAGCAGTACTTC. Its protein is CASSYRETNEQYF.